The count of the clone carrying this T cell receptor (beta chain) is one. Its antigen is unknown. The table came from immunoSEQ multiplex PCR; TCRdb's copy has only in-frame clones and leaves some out. Of tens of thousands of clones in the sample, 83% were seen once. With 4 bases clipped from V and 2 bases from J, the junction kept 1 base outside the gene matches. Germline lookup yields CDR1 MGHRA and CDR2 YSYEKL. This CDR3 contains 14 residues. The entry originates in a study of graft-versus-host responses after intestinal transplantation. Study-wide background: As for transplant type, recipients had multivisceral, liver-intestinal, or isolated intestinal grafts.

Sequenced material: unstimulated CD8+ T cells sorted from spleen or lymph node cells, taken before intestinal transplant. The V call is TRBV4-1, the J call TRBJ2-5, with 10 bases lining up with TRBD1. This clonotype was obtained from a human donor who received an intestinal transplant. In DNA, the CDR3 is TGCGCCAGCAGCCGGACAGGGGGACAAGAGACCCAGTACTTC. Translation: CASSRTGGQETQYF.